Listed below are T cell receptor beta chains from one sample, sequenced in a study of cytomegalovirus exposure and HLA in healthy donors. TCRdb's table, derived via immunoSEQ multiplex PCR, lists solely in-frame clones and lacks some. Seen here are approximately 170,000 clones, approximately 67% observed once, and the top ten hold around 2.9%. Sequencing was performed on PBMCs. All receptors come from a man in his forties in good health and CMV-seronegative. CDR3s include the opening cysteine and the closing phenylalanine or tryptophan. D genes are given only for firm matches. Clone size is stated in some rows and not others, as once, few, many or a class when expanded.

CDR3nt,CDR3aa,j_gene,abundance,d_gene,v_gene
TGTGCCACCAGCAGAGATCAAGTCAGAACTAATGAAAAACTGTTTTTT,CATSRDQVRTNEKLFF,TRBJ1-4,-,-,TRBV15
TGTGCCAGCAGCTCCCGGGACAGGGGGCAGCGGGAAAAACTGTTTTTT,CASSSRDRGQREKLFF,TRBJ1-4,-,TRBD1,TRBV6-6
TGTGCCAGTCGCGTCCTCCGGGGGGCCTACGAGCAGTACTTC,CASRVLRGAYEQYF,TRBJ2-7,-,TRBD2,TRBV19
TGTGCCAGTAGTATGGGGGGTACCTCCTACGAGCAGTACTTC,CASSMGGTSYEQYF,TRBJ2-7,-,-,TRBV19
TGTGCCTGGAGTCGACTAGCGGGGGGCACAGATACGCAGTATTTT,CAWSRLAGGTDTQYF,TRBJ2-3,-,TRBD2,TRBV30
TGCGCCAGCAGCCCAGGGACAGGACTAGAGACCCAGTACTTC,CASSPGTGLETQYF,TRBJ2-5,-,TRBD1,TRBV5-1
TGTGCCAGCAGTTTAAGGTGGAGCTCCTACAATGAGCAGTTCTTC,CASSLRWSSYNEQFF,TRBJ2-1,-,-,TRBV27
TGCGCCAGCAGCTCCCAGCCCTCAGGAGAGCAGTTCTTC,CASSSQPSGEQFF,TRBJ2-1,-,-,TRBV5-1
TGTGCCAGTAGTATCACTAGCGGGACGTACAATGAGCAGTTCTTC,CASSITSGTYNEQFF,TRBJ2-1,-,TRBD2,TRBV19
TGTGCCAGCAGAATAGCGGGGGGTGGTGAGCAGTTCTTC,CASRIAGGGEQFF,TRBJ2-1,once,TRBD2,TRBV11-2
TGTGCCAGCAGTCGTGGGACTACCCAGTTCTTC,CASSRGTTQFF,TRBJ2-1,few,TRBD2,TRBV27
TGCGCCAGCAGCCATGTAGCGGGATTGGGTTCAAATGAGCAGTTCTTC,CASSHVAGLGSNEQFF,TRBJ2-1,-,TRBD2,TRBV5-1
TGTGCCAGCTCACCTCTAGCGACAGAGACCCAGTACTTC,CASSPLATETQYF,TRBJ2-5,-,-,TRBV18
TGTGCCAGCAGTCCATGGGACAGGGCGAATGGCTACACCTTC,CASSPWDRANGYTF,TRBJ1-2,-,TRBD1,TRBV28
TGTGCCAGCAGATCATCTGGCCCTGGAAACACCATATATTTT,CASRSSGPGNTIYF,TRBJ1-3,-,-,TRBV6-6
TGTGCCAGCAGCAAAACCTTAGACAGGGACTCCTACCGCAACACTGAAGCTTTCTTT,CASSKTLDRDSYRNTEAFF,TRBJ1-1,-,-,TRBV21-1
TGTGCCAGCACCTCGGGACTCCGCACCGGGGAGCTGTTTTTT,CASTSGLRTGELFF,TRBJ2-2,-,-,TRBV2
TGTGCCAGCTCCGATATGGGCTCCTACGAGCAGTACTTC,CASSDMGSYEQYF,TRBJ2-7,few,-,TRBV7-3
TGTGCCAGCAGTATCAGGGGGCTAGTGACCGGGGAGCTGTTTTTT,CASSIRGLVTGELFF,TRBJ2-2,-,TRBD1,TRBV6-5
TGTGCCAGTGCTCCGGGGGGGGCCTACGAGCAGTACTTC,CASAPGGAYEQYF,TRBJ2-7,few,TRBD2,TRBV28
TGTGCCAGCAGCTTAGGGGACAGGGGATACAATTCACCCCTCCACTTT,CASSLGDRGYNSPLHF,TRBJ1-6,-,TRBD1,TRBV7-2
TGTGCCAGCAGCGGGACAGGGGGCGGCGATAATTCACCCCTCCACTTT,CASSGTGGGDNSPLHF,TRBJ1-6,-,TRBD1,TRBV28
TGTGCCATCAGTGCGGGAGGGGGGAACTCTGGAAACACCATATATTTT,CAISAGGGNSGNTIYF,TRBJ1-3,-,-,TRBV10-3
TGTGCCAGCTCACTCCGAGGACAGGGGATATATGGCTACACCTTC,CASSLRGQGIYGYTF,TRBJ1-2,-,TRBD1,TRBV18
TGTGCCAGCAGTGGACCGGGACAGGGTCTGTACGAGCAGTACTTC,CASSGPGQGLYEQYF,TRBJ2-7,few,TRBD1,TRBV6-1
TGTGCCAGCACAGTAACCGCGGGACAGGGGGAAGGGGAGCAGTACTTC,CASTVTAGQGEGEQYF,TRBJ2-5,-,TRBD1,TRBV2
TGTGCCAGCTCAGAGGGACAGGGTGAGACCCAGTACTTC,CASSEGQGETQYF,TRBJ2-5,-,TRBD1,TRBV18
TGTGCCAGCAGCCCGGGACAAGCCTACAATGAGCAGTTCTTC,CASSPGQAYNEQFF,TRBJ2-1,-,-,TRBV11-2
TGTGCCACCTCACCACCGCGGGGAGGGGGGTCTTACAATGAGCAGTTCTTC,CATSPPRGGGSYNEQFF,TRBJ2-1,-,-,TRBV18